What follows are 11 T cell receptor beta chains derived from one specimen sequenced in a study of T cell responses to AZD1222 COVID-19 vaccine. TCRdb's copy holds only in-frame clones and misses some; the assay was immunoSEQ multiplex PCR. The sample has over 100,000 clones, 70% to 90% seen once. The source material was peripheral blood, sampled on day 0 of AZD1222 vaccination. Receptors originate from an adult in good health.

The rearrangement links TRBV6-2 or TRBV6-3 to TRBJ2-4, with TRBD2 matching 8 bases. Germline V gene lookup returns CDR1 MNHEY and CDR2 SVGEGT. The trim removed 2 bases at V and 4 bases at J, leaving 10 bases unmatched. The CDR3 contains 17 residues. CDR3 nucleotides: TGTGCCAGCAGTTACAGCGGAGCGGGGGCCAGAAAAAACATTCAGTACTTC. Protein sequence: CASSYSGAGARKNIQYF.

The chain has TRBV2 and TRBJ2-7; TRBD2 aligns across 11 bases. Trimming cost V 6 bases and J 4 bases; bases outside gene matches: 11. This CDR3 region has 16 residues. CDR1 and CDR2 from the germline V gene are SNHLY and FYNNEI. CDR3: CASSGSTSGRRYEQYF. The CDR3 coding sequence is TGTGCCAGCAGCGGCTCCACTAGCGGGAGAAGGTACGAGCAGTACTTC.

DNA of the CDR3: TGTGCCAGCTCACCATCAGTCGGGAATAATGATTTCACTGAAGCTTTCTTT. Its translation: CASSPSVGNNDFTEAFF. The J gene is TRBJ1-1, the V gene TRBV18; D not certain. V shed 2 bases and J shed 4 bases, with 20 bases lying between them. Germline V gene lookup returns CDR1 KGHSH and CDR2 LQKENI. This CDR3 contains 17 residues.

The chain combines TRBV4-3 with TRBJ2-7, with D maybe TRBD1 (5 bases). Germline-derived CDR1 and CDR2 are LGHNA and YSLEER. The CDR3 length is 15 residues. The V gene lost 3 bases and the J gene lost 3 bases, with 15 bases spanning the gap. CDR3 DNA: TGCGCCAGCAGCCAGACAACAGGAATAGGCTACGAGCAGTACTTC. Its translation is CASSQTTGIGYEQYF.

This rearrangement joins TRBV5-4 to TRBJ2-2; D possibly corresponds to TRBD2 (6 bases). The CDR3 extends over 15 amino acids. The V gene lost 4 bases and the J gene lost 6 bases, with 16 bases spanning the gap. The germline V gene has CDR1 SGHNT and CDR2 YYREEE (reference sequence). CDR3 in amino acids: CASSRLGGAAGELFF. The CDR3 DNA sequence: TGTGCCAGCAGCCGCCTCGGAGGGGCCGCCGGGGAGCTGTTTTTT. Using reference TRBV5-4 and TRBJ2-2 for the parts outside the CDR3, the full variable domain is ETGVTQSPTHLIKTRGQQVTLRCSSQSGHNTVSWYQQALGQGPQFIFQYYREEENGRGNFPPRFSGLQFPNYSSELNVNALELDDSALYLCASSRLGGAAGELFFGEGSRLTVL.

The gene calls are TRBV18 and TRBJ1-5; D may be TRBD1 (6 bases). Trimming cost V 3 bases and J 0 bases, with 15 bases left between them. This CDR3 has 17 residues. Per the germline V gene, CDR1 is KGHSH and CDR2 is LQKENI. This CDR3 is CASSPAGGPYSNQPQHF. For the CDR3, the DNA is TGTGCCAGCTCACCTGCCGGGGGCCCTTATAGCAATCAGCCCCAGCATTTT.

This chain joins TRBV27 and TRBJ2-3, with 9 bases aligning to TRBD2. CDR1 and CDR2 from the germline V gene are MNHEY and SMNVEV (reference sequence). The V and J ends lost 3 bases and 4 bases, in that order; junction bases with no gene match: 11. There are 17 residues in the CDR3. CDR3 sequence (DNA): TGTGCCAGCAGTTTCTCCGTCCAGCGGGAGGTTGCAGATACGCAGTATTTT. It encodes CASSFSVQREVADTQYF.

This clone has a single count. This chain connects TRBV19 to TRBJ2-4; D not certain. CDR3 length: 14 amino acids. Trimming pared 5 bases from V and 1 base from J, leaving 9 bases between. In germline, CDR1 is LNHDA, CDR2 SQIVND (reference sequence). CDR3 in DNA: TGTGCCAGTAGTTGGCAGGACGCCAAAAACATTCAGTACTTC. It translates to CASSWQDAKNIQYF.

The CDR3 sequence is CASSPEGRARYEQYF. CDR3 coding DNA: TGTGCCAGCTCACCAGAGGGGCGCGCTAGGTACGAGCAGTACTTC. The J gene is TRBJ2-7, the V gene TRBV18; either TRBD1 or TRBD2 may supply D (5 bases each). The CDR3 runs to 15 residues. Germline loops: CDR1 KGHSH, CDR2 LQKENI. The ends were cut back, 2 bases at V and 4 bases at J, with 15 bases in the middle.

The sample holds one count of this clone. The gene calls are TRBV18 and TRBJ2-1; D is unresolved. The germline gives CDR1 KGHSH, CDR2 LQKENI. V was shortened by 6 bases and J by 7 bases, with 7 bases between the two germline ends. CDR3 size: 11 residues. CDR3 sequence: CASSQWNEQFF. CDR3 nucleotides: TGTGCCAGCTCTCAATGGAATGAGCAGTTCTTC.

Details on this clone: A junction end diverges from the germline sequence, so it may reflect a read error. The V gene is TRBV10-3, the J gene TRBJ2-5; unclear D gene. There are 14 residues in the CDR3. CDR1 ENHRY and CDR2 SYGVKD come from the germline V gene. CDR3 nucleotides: TGTGCCATCAGTGAGTCGGCAGGCCAAGGGACCCAGTACTTC. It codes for CAISESAGQGTQYF.